These T cell receptor beta chains were read from a single sample in a study of shared clonotypes between healthy human individuals. This table comes from immunoSEQ multiplex PCR, and its TCRdb copy is limited to in-frame clones, with some not included. The table includes 500,000 to 700,000 clones, 95% detected once. Sequencing was carried out using naive CD8+ T cells sorted from blood. The receptors originated from a woman between 25 and 40 years old in good health. The CDR3 runs from the conserved cysteine through the conserved F or W. A D gene is named only where the DNA matches it firmly. The listing skips clone size in some rows; elsewhere it reads once, few, many or a size class.

CASSYSNEQFF	TGTGCCAGCAGTTACTCGAATGAGCAGTTCTTC	TRBJ2-1	-	once	TRBV27
CASSSWTGEDPEAFF	TGTGCCAGCAGTTCTTGGACAGGGGAGGATCCTGAAGCTTTCTTT	TRBJ1-1	TRBD1	-	TRBV6-6
CAISDRDNSYNEQFF	TGTGCCATCAGCGACCGGGACAACTCCTACAATGAGCAGTTCTTC	TRBJ2-1	-	-	TRBV10-3
CASSPAGIPYEQYF	TGTGCCAGCAGCCCGGCCGGGATCCCCTACGAGCAGTACTTC	TRBJ2-7	-	-	TRBV7-2
CASSPGTANYEQYF	TGCGCCAGCAGCCCCGGGACAGCGAACTACGAGCAGTACTTC	TRBJ2-7	TRBD1	-	TRBV4-1
CASTPLGQGFTEAFF	TGTGCCAGCACCCCCCTCGGACAGGGATTCACTGAAGCTTTCTTT	TRBJ1-1	TRBD1	once	TRBV28
CASSNRTHRAETQYF	TGTGCCAGTAGCAACAGGACACACAGAGCGGAGACCCAGTACTTC	TRBJ2-5	-	-	TRBV19
CASSSGQGGTDTQYF	TGTGCCAGCAGCTCGGGACAGGGCGGGACAGATACGCAGTATTTT	TRBJ2-3	TRBD1	-	TRBV7-9
CASSEGGWNQPQHF	TGTGCCAGCAGCGAGGGGGGGTGGAATCAGCCCCAGCATTTT	TRBJ1-5	-	once	TRBV6-5
CASSLNQGYEQYF	TGTGCCAGCAGCTTAAACCAGGGCTACGAGCAGTACTTC	TRBJ2-7	-	-	TRBV11-3
CASSQDPSLNYGYTF	TGCGCCAGCAGCCAAGATCCCTCTCTCAACTATGGCTACACCTTC	TRBJ1-2	-	-	TRBV4-1
CASSFSPGLAEGVGEQYF	TGTGCCAGCAGTTTTTCCCCGGGACTAGCGGAGGGGGTTGGCGAGCAGTACTTC	TRBJ2-7	TRBD2	-	TRBV28
CASSGQGNEQFF	TGTGCCAGTAGTGGCCAGGGGAATGAGCAGTTCTTC	TRBJ2-1	-	once	TRBV19
CASSPLPLDTSYEQYF	TGTGCCAGCAGTCCCCTACCACTAGACACCTCCTACGAGCAGTACTTC	TRBJ2-7	-	-	TRBV27
CASSLGQAVNYEQYF	TGTGCCAGCAGCTTGGGGCAGGCTGTAAATTACGAGCAGTACTTC	TRBJ2-7	-	-	TRBV5-4
CASSLGTAHEQFF	TGTGCCAGCAGTCTGGGGACTGCCCATGAGCAGTTCTTC	TRBJ2-1	-	-	TRBV27
CASSFLVVGHGYTF	TGTGCCAGCAGTTTCCTGGTGGTGGGGCACGGCTACACCTTC	TRBJ1-2	-	once	TRBV28
CASSFDGLGASTYEQYF	TGTGCCAGCAGTTTCGACGGCCTGGGGGCAAGTACCTACGAGCAGTACTTC	TRBJ2-7	-	-	TRBV5-5
CASSLWREGPTDTQYF	TGCGCCAGCAGCTTATGGCGGGAGGGCCCCACAGATACGCAGTATTTT	TRBJ2-3	TRBD2	-	TRBV5-1
CASSIAGGRLSSYNEQFF	TGTGCCAGTAGTATAGCCGGTGGGCGGCTTTCCTCCTACAATGAGCAGTTCTTC	TRBJ2-1	-	-	TRBV19
CASSPGVASGRTYNEQFF	TGCGCCAGCAGCCCAGGCGTCGCTAGCGGGAGGACGTACAATGAGCAGTTCTTC	TRBJ2-1	TRBD2	-	TRBV4-1
CASSFLVSQDTSIAKNIQYF	TGTGCCAGCAGCTTCTTAGTTTCGCAGGACACCTCGATAGCCAAAAACATTCAGTACTTC	TRBJ2-4	-	-	TRBV13
CAIEPGQGFNQPQHF	TGTGCCATCGAGCCGGGACAAGGATTCAATCAGCCCCAGCATTTT	TRBJ1-5	-	-	TRBV28
CASSPPGLTTHRNYEQYF	TGTGCCAGCAGTCCTCCGGGACTAACGACTCATCGCAACTACGAGCAGTACTTC	TRBJ2-7	TRBD2	-	TRBV7-9
CASSAAGPREGEQFF	TGTGCCAGCAGCGCGGCAGGGCCTCGAGAAGGAGAGCAGTTCTTC	TRBJ2-1	-	-	TRBV9
CASSLVHAPIAGVSYEQYF	TGTGCCAGCAGCTTAGTCCACGCTCCTATAGCGGGAGTATCCTACGAGCAGTACTTC	TRBJ2-7	TRBD2	-	TRBV13
CASSLSAYEQYF	TGTGCCAGCAGCTTATCAGCCTACGAGCAGTACTTC	TRBJ2-7	-	-	TRBV7-2
CASSLGAVAYGYTF	TGTGCCAGCAGCTTAGGGGCAGTAGCCTATGGCTACACCTTC	TRBJ1-2	-	-	TRBV11-2
CSVSLSGRTYEQYF	TGCAGCGTTTCACTTAGCGGGAGAACCTACGAGCAGTACTTC	TRBJ2-7	TRBD2	-	TRBV29-1
CASSPHTTYEQYF	TGTGCCAGCAGCCCCCATACCACCTACGAGCAGTACTTC	TRBJ2-7	-	-	TRBV7-8
CSVGGRQFSYEQYF	TGCAGCGTTGGGGGTAGGCAGTTTTCCTACGAGCAGTACTTC	TRBJ2-7	-	once	TRBV29-1
CASSLGRWAQETQYF	TGTGCCAGCAGCTTAGGCCGATGGGCGCAAGAGACCCAGTACTTC	TRBJ2-5	-	-	TRBV13